This TCR beta chain was documented in a study of metastatic and nonmetastatic thyroid tumors. Study information: Repertoire comparison spanned blood and tumor or nodule tissue of malignant and benign thyroid patients.

The CDR3 loop spans 14 amino acids. In germline, CDR1 is GTSNPN, CDR2 SVGIG (reference sequence). Trimming removed 3 bases from V and 4 bases from J; junction bases left unmatched: 2. As processed by the authors: To classify distant metastasis in papillary thyroid cancer, a model was built from CDR3 differences across clinicopathological groups. From the PCR reads, TCRdb re-called clones with MiXCR. The V and J calls were determined by TCRdb, not by the authors. The sample records 20,000 or so clones, approximately 30% being singletons. General study points: According to reports, the diversity of TCR beta was significantly higher in malignant thyroid tumors than in benign nodules, and this held in both blood and tumor samples.

In regard to this clone: As yet, its antigen is unknown.

Prior to thyroid surgery, none of the patients had received any treatment. The clonotype originates from a female donor with papillary thyroid cancer or a benign thyroid nodule (not recorded which). Some clones in this sample may be carry-over from other donors' samples. Sequencing was carried out using blood. The chain joins TRBV30 to TRBJ1-3, with 11 nucleotides matching TRBD1. The CDR3 region has the DNA TGTGCCTGGAGCGGACAGGGGGCCGGAAACACCATATATTTT. It translates to CAWSGQGAGNTIYF.